Listed here are 32 T cell receptor beta chains from one sample, sequenced in a study of beta chain features in type 1 diabetes (dated by TCRdb to the late 2010s). The library was made by the immunoSEQ multiplex PCR assay. All of the isolated RNA was reverse transcribed with the High Capacity cDNA Reverse Transcription Kit, so expressed TCRB transcripts were sequenced. TCRdb retrieved this table from immuneACCESS and kept in-frame rearrangements only. Not all clones are present; in checked studies, unresolved V genes account for under half, and no reason is known for the remainder. Here the sample has under 400,000 clones; roughly 12% occur a single time. The ten top clones hold about 0.017% of the sample. The sample was naive CD4+ T cells from blood. The cell subset or site tag for this specimen amounts to: true naive CD4+ T cells. These receptors were taken from a man aged 18 to 30 in good health.

This clone has a handful of counts. The V and J genes are TRBV7-2 and TRBJ1-2; D is undetermined. The V end was cut by 2 bases, the J end by 2 bases, with 9 bases between. CDR1 is SGHTA, CDR2 FQGNSA, per germline. This CDR3 is built from 14 residues. The CDR3 DNA reads TGTGCCAGCAGCTTATCCGGGGAAAACTATGGCTACACCTTC. Amino acids: CASSLSGENYGYTF.

This clone occurred a few times. This chain connects TRBV21-1 to TRBJ1-2. TRBV21-1 is a pseudogene locus. There are 16 residues in the CDR3. CDR3 sequence: CASSKSLRGEGYGYTF. The CDR3 DNA reads as TGTGCCAGCAGCAAATCTTTGAGGGGGGAGGGCTATGGCTACACCTTC.

J is TRBJ2-1 and V is TRBV9, with D maybe TRBD2 (7 bases). CDR1 and CDR2 from the germline V gene are SGDLS and YYNGEE. Deletions cut 0 bases from V and 6 bases from J, with 16 bases between. CDR3 length equals 16 residues. CDR3 sequence: CASSVGGGLAANEQFF. CDR3 in DNA: TGTGCCAGCAGCGTAGGGGGGGGGCTAGCAGCCAATGAGCAGTTCTTC.

This chain joins TRBV6-5 and TRBJ1-1; perhaps TRBD1 as D (6 bases). Deletions cut 7 bases from V and 0 bases from J, with 12 bases between. CDR1 is MNHEY and CDR2 is SVGAGI in the germline V gene. The CDR3 sequence is 14 residues long. CDR3 residues: CASTSDRLNTEAFF. In nucleotides, the CDR3 is TGTGCCAGCACCTCGGACAGATTGAACACTGAAGCTTTCTTT.

This clone turned up a few times. V and J are TRBV19 and TRBJ1-1; no definite D call. CDR1 LNHDA and CDR2 SQIVND come from the germline V gene (reference sequence). CDR3 length equals 13 residues. The V and J ends lost 4 bases and 5 bases respectively, with 11 bases between them. CDR3 in DNA: TGTGCCAGTAGTACCTCTAGAAGAACTGAAGCTTTCTTT. It encodes CASSTSRRTEAFF.

The table lists this clone with a few counts. The chain recombines TRBV29-1 with TRBJ2-5, with 7 bases identical to TRBD2. The V and J ends lost 0 bases and 5 bases, in that order; junction bases with no gene match: 3. Germline assignment: CDR1 SQVTM and CDR2 ANQGSEA. The CDR3 spans 13 residues. The CDR3 here is CSVEELAIETQYF. As DNA, the CDR3 is TGCAGCGTTGAAGAACTAGCGATCGAGACCCAGTACTTC. Complete variable domain (other parts from reference TRBV29-1 and TRBJ2-5): SAVISQKPSRDICQRGTSLTIQCQVDSQVTMMFWYRQQPGQSLTLIATANQGSEATYESGFVIDKFPISRPNLTFSTLTVSNMSPEDSSIYLCSVEELAIETQYFGPGTRLLVL.

This clone was observed a handful of times. The J gene is TRBJ1-1, the V gene TRBV10-3, with 11 bases lining up with TRBD1. Looked up from germline, CDR1 is ENHRY and CDR2 is SYGVKD. The CDR3 is 14 residues long. The V segment lost 6 bases and the J segment 3 bases; nucleotides outside the gene matches: 3. The CDR3 DNA sequence: TGTGCCATCAGCCCGGGACAGGGGGACACTGAAGCTTTCTTT. Encoded protein: CAISPGQGDTEAFF.

The genes are TRBV5-1 and TRBJ2-5; 8 positions match TRBD1. Trimming cost V 1 base and J 5 bases; bases outside gene matches: 10. The V gene's germline CDR1 is SGHRS and CDR2 YFSETQ. The CDR3 length is 16 residues. The CDR3 nucleotides read TGCGCCAGCAGCTTGTCGAGGACAGGGAGTAGGGAGACCCAGTACTTC. This translates into CASSLSRTGSRETQYF.

The V gene is TRBV5-8, the J gene TRBJ2-3, with a possible D match to TRBD1 (5 bases). Germline CDR1 is SGHTS and CDR2 is YDEGEE. CDR3 length: 12 amino acids. The germline V and J ends were trimmed by 7 bases and 9 bases, with 15 bases remaining between them. CDR3 nucleotide sequence: TGTGCCAGCCAGGGCAGTCACGGAACGCAGTATTTT. Amino acids: CASQGSHGTQYF.

The chain uses TRBV28 and TRBJ1-5; 7 bases agree with TRBD1. After removal of 5 bases from V and 5 bases from J, the junction contained 12 bases not matched to a gene. The CDR3 runs to 16 residues. CDR1 is MDHEN, CDR2 SYDVKM, per germline. The CDR3 spells CASSPLGRQGYQPQHF. DNA for the CDR3: TGTGCCAGCAGTCCCCTGGGCCGACAGGGCTATCAGCCCCAGCATTTT.

The genes are TRBV11-1 and TRBJ2-1, with D possibly TRBD1 on 5 matching bases. Trimming removed 1 base from V and 7 bases from J, with 20 bases in between. Germline CDR1 reads SGHAT; CDR2 reads FQDESV (reference sequence). The CDR3 length is 17 residues. The CDR3 loop reads CASSLGLGPRVANEQFF. CDR3 DNA sequence: TGTGCCAGCAGCTTAGGTCTTGGGCCCAGGGTAGCAAATGAGCAGTTCTTC.

This clone has only a few counts. The gene calls are TRBV27 and TRBJ1-4; 9 positions match TRBD1. The CDR3 extends over 14 amino acids. CDR1 and CDR2 (germline): MNHEY, SMNVEV (reference sequence). Germline trimming cut 5 bases from V and 8 bases from J; bases unmatched to any gene: 6. The CDR3 DNA is TGTGCCAGCAGTAAGACCGGGACAGGGGAAAAACTGTTTTTT. Its protein product is CASSKTGTGEKLFF.

The chain is built from TRBV25-1 and TRBJ1-1, with a weak D call TRBD1 (6 bases). The V gene's germline CDR1 is MGHDK and CDR2 SYGVNS. The CDR3 sequence is 12 residues long. The ends were cut back, 11 bases at V and 3 bases at J, with 13 bases in the middle. The CDR3 is CAPGGRYTEAFF. The CDR3 region has the DNA TGTGCCCCCGGGGGGCGATACACTGAAGCTTTCTTT.

The V and J genes are TRBV9 and TRBJ1-2; the match to TRBD1 covers 12 bases. CDR3 length: 18 amino acids. CDR1 SGDLS and CDR2 YYNGEE come from the germline V gene. V lost 4 bases to trimming and J lost 4 bases; unmatched junction nucleotides: 14. The CDR3 coding sequence is TGTGCCAGCAGCCCGCGTCCCGGGACAGGGGGCCGAGTCTATGGCTACACCTTC. Translating it yields CASSPRPGTGGRVYGYTF.

This clone was seen more than once but under ten times. The J gene is TRBJ1-5, the V gene TRBV28, with 9 positions matching TRBD1. Germline V gene lookup returns CDR1 MDHEN and CDR2 SYDVKM. The ends lost 5 bases at V and 7 bases at J; junction bases unmatched: 3. The CDR3 loop spans 13 amino acids. Here the CDR3 DNA reads TGTGCCAGCAGTCGGGACAGGGAACAGCCCCAGCATTTT. Protein sequence: CASSRDREQPQHF.

This CDR3 is CASLRTGLVTEAFF. The CDR3 DNA reads TGCGCCAGCCTCCGAACAGGGCTGGTAACTGAAGCTTTCTTT. The chain has TRBV5-1 and TRBJ1-1, with a tentative D call TRBD1 (6 bases). The CDR3 totals 14 residues. The germline V and J ends were trimmed by 7 bases and 5 bases, with 18 bases remaining between them. CDR1 SGHRS and CDR2 YFSETQ come from the germline V gene.

This clone came up a few times. The V call is TRBV9, the J call TRBJ2-5; 10 bases match TRBD1. In germline, CDR1 is SGDLS, CDR2 YYNGEE. This CDR3 has 14 residues. With V trimmed by 3 bases and J by 4 bases, 3 bases remained unmatched. CDR3 nucleotides: TGTGCCAGCAGCGGGACAGGGGGGCGAGAGACCCAGTACTTC. Protein sequence: CASSGTGGRETQYF.

The chain joins TRBV28 to TRBJ2-1; the D gene is possibly TRBD1 (5 bases). V gave up 7 bases and J gave up 5 bases, with 15 bases separating them. The V gene's germline CDR1 is MDHEN and CDR2 SYDVKM. CDR3 length: 14 residues. Here the CDR3 reads CASNSPGRNNEQFF. CDR3 DNA: TGTGCCAGCAATAGTCCAGGGCGAAACAATGAGCAGTTCTTC.

V usage is TRBV6-1 and J usage is TRBJ1-1, with 9 bases fitting TRBD1. This CDR3 is 14 amino acids long. Looked up from germline, CDR1 is MNHNS and CDR2 is SASEGT. V gave up 7 bases and J gave up 5 bases; unmatched junction bases: 8. In nucleotides, the CDR3 is TGTGCCAGCATCAAACAGGGGGCTCGGACTGAAGCTTTCTTT. Its protein product is CASIKQGARTEAFF.

The J gene is TRBJ2-2, the V gene TRBV11-1, with TRBD1 matching 9 bases. The CDR3 runs 15 residues. Germline assignment: CDR1 SGHAT and CDR2 FQDESV (reference sequence). Trimming took 5 bases from V and 4 from J; bases not matched to a gene: 5. As DNA, the CDR3 is TGTGCCAGCAGCCCAAGACAGGGGGGCACCGGGGAGCTGTTTTTT. The encoded protein is CASSPRQGGTGELFF.

V gene TRBV6-5 combines with J gene TRBJ2-5, with 7 positions matching TRBD1. The CDR3 is made up of 15 amino acids. V dropped 2 bases and J dropped 4; count of bases not matched to a gene: 7. Germline V lookup: CDR1 MNHEY, CDR2 SVGAGI. In nucleotides, the CDR3 is TGTGCCAGCAGTTACGGTATCAACAGGGGAGAGACCCAGTACTTC. It is translated as CASSYGINRGETQYF.

The chain is built from TRBV7-2 and TRBJ1-4; D is possibly TRBD1 (5 bases). The V and J ends lost 7 bases and 8 bases respectively, with 11 bases between them. The CDR3 loop spans 12 amino acids. Germline values: CDR1 SGHTA, CDR2 FQGNSA. In DNA, the CDR3 is TGTGCCAGCACCATCCGGGGGGAAAAACTGTTTTTT. It is translated as CASTIRGEKLFF.

This clone occurred many times. The rearrangement uses TRBV30 and TRBJ2-7; D may be TRBD1 (5 bases). Germline CDR1 and CDR2: GTSNPN and SVGIG (reference sequence). V gave up 2 bases and J gave up 2 bases, with 10 bases separating them. The CDR3 consists of 13 residues. The CDR3 spells CAWSPQGPYEQYF. CDR3 DNA sequence: TGTGCCTGGAGTCCCCAGGGTCCCTACGAGCAGTACTTC.

The rearrangement links TRBV28 to TRBJ1-4; TRBD1 matches at 7 bases. The CDR3 length is 13 residues. Germline assignment: CDR1 MDHEN and CDR2 SYDVKM. V gave up 8 bases and J gave up 6 bases; unmatched junction bases: 6. CDR3 residues: CASQTGVYEKLFF. DNA of the CDR3: TGTGCCAGCCAAACAGGGGTTTATGAAAAACTGTTTTTT. The full variable domain, completed using reference TRBV28 and TRBJ1-4, is DVKVTQSSRYLVKRTGEKVFLECVQDMDHENMFWYRQDPGLGLRLIYFSYDVKMKEKGDIPEGYSVSREKKERFSLILESASTNQTSMYLCASQTGVYEKLFFGSGTQLSVL.

The chain employs TRBV5-1 and TRBJ2-3; TRBD1 is a possible D gene (5 bases). The V and J ends lost 0 bases and 2 bases respectively, with 10 bases between them. CDR1 is SGHRS and CDR2 is YFSETQ in the germline V gene. The CDR3 is 15 amino acids. The CDR3 DNA follows: TGCGCCAGCAGCTTGGAGGGCAGGGTCACAGATACGCAGTATTTT. Translated: CASSLEGRVTDTQYF.

The V gene is TRBV30, the J gene TRBJ1-1; D remains unclear. Germline values: CDR1 GTSNPN, CDR2 SVGIG (reference sequence). V shed 3 bases and J shed 7 bases, with 9 bases lying between them. There are 11 residues in the CDR3. The CDR3 is CAWSRGIEAFF. The CDR3 region has the DNA TGTGCCTGGAGCCGGGGAATTGAAGCTTTCTTT. Variable domain in full (rest from reference TRBV30 and TRBJ1-1): SQTIHQWPATLVQPVGSPLSLECTVEGTSNPNLYWYRQAAGRGLQLLFYSVGIGQISSEVPQNLSASRPQDRQFILSSKKLLLSDSGFYLCAWSRGIEAFFGQGTRLTVV.

The chain recombines TRBV29-1 with TRBJ1-5; the D gene is possibly TRBD1 (5 bases). Trimming left V 4 bases short and J 3 bases short, with 10 bases between. Germline-derived CDR1 and CDR2 are SQVTM and ANQGSEA. The CDR3 is made up of 13 amino acids. In DNA form, the CDR3 reads TGCAGCGTTGTCGGGGGGGACAATCAGCCCCAGCATTTT. Translation gives CSVVGGDNQPQHF.

This clone was detected only a few times. The CDR3, as DNA: TGTGCCAGCAGTTTATGGGGACAGGGAGTTGATGAGCAGTTCTTC. Translation gives CASSLWGQGVDEQFF. V usage is TRBV27 and J usage is TRBJ2-1; 9 bases agree with TRBD1. The ends lost 1 base at V and 8 bases at J; junction bases unmatched: 6. The CDR3 extends over 15 amino acids. Germline CDR1 is MNHEY and CDR2 is SMNVEV (reference sequence).

V gene TRBV9 combines with J gene TRBJ1-6; 12 nucleotides align to TRBD1. The ends lost 3 bases at V and 10 bases at J; junction bases unmatched: 5. Germline V lookup: CDR1 SGDLS, CDR2 YYNGEE. The CDR3 totals 15 residues. CDR3 in amino acids: CASSARDRGLSPLHF. DNA of the CDR3: TGTGCCAGCAGCGCCAGGGACAGGGGGCTATCACCCCTCCACTTT.

This clone was seen only a few times. V usage is TRBV7-9 and J usage is TRBJ2-2, with a weak D call TRBD1 (6 bases). Germline values: CDR1 SEHNR, CDR2 FQNEAQ (reference sequence). Between the trimmed V and J ends, which lost 5 bases and 5 bases, there was a span of 18 bases. This CDR3 comprises 16 residues. The CDR3 protein is CASSARQVESTGELFF. CDR3 in DNA: TGTGCCAGCAGCGCAAGACAGGTTGAGTCTACCGGGGAGCTGTTTTTT. Supplemented by reference TRBV7-9 and TRBJ2-2, the full variable domain reads DTGVSQNPRHKITKRGQNVTFRCDPISEHNRLYWYRQTLGQGPEFLTYFQNEAQLEKSRLLSDRFSAERPKGSFSTLEIQRTEQGDSAMYLCASSARQVESTGELFFGEGSRLTVL.

This clone was counted only a few times. The V gene is TRBV29-1, the J gene TRBJ1-2; 7 bases are shared with TRBD1. This CDR3 is 15 amino acids long. The germline V gene encodes CDR1 SQVTM and CDR2 ANQGSEA. CDR3: CSSVRQGQYSYGYTF. CDR3 in DNA: TGCAGTTCCGTGCGACAGGGACAGTACAGCTATGGCTACACCTTC.

This clone has only a few counts. V is TRBV28 and J is TRBJ2-3; 8 bases align to TRBD2. The trim removed 4 bases at V and 0 bases at J, leaving 15 bases unmatched. The CDR3 sequence is 19 residues long. CDR1 MDHEN and CDR2 SYDVKM come from the germline V gene. The CDR3 DNA reads TGTGCCAGCAGTTCTCGGGTAGGGCTAGCGGGTCGAAGCACAGATACGCAGTATTTT. This translates into CASSSRVGLAGRSTDTQYF.